This T cell receptor beta chain was recorded in a study of T-cell reconstitution after alpha-beta-depleted transplantation in children (dated by TCRdb to about 2016). For the study in its entirety: The study quantitatively tracked T-cell immune reconstitution after TCRalphabeta/CD19-depleted allogeneic hematopoietic cell transplantation in children using TCR repertoire profiling.

The library was produced with PCR. The run used an Illumina HiSeq 2500. To normalize quantification of the TCRbeta repertoire, the TCR libraries were built with molecular barcoding that relied on unique molecular identifiers. The public reads were reanalyzed by TCRdb: fastp trimming at Q25, MiXCR alignment, in-frame beta chains only. Rows with a matching CDR3 protein are joined into one entry that keeps the most common DNA and genes. A total of 330,000 or so distinct CDR3 sequences appear in this sample, 9% to 12% of them only once. The top ten hold less than 2.5% of the sample. The CDR3 has 15 amino acids, counting the end cysteine and phenylalanine. Here the CDR3 DNA is all that survives: 45 bases in frame from base 1. V is clipped by 1 base and J by 2 bases, and the sequence between their germline boundaries is 12 bases long. Based on the germline V gene, the CDR1 and CDR2 sequences are SGHRS and YFSETQ.

This clonotype was seen ten or more times. Its binding antigen is unknown. Base qualities are missing; no much larger clone stands one base away. Specimen: PBMCs from the stem cell graft donor, collected from the stem cell graft. The sequence derives from a human donor who donated a stem cell graft to a child with acute lymphoblastic leukemia. The rearranged chain carries TRBV5-1 and TRBJ1-2, with a weak D call of TRBD1 (6 bases match). The CDR3 region reads CASSLSTRGNYGYTF. At the DNA level, the sequence is TGCGCCAGCAGCTTGAGCACCAGGGGCAACTATGGCTACACCTTC.